Each of the 16 T cell receptor beta chains below was sequenced from the same sample in a study of cytomegalovirus exposure and HLA in healthy donors. This PCR relied on a set of 60 Vbeta primers and 13 Jbeta primers. Repertoires were generated with immunoSEQ multiplex PCR, while TCRdb's copy carries only in-frame clones and drops some. The sample lists approximately 200,000 clones, roughly four fifths occurring once. The source material was PBMCs. The receptors originated from a girl aged 2-10 years in good health and CMV-seronegative.

This clone appeared a single time. The chain uses TRBV5-1 and TRBJ1-2; the D gene is possibly TRBD1 (5 bases). V was clipped by 0 bases and J by 7 bases, with 7 bases between them. Germline CDR1 reads SGHRS; CDR2 reads YFSETQ. This CDR3 comprises 12 residues. The CDR3 coding sequence is TGCGCCAGCAGCTTGGAAAGGGGTGGCTACACCTTC. Encoded protein: CASSLERGGYTF.

This clone was picked up one time. This chain links TRBV4-1 with TRBJ2-2; D remains unclear. Per the germline V gene, CDR1 is MGHRA and CDR2 is YSYEKL. Trimming took off 1 base at V and 4 bases at J, with 10 bases between the two ends. The CDR3 spans 15 residues. Here the CDR3 DNA reads TGCGCCAGCAGCCAAGTGGCTCATCTCACCGGGGAGCTGTTTTTT. Translating it yields CASSQVAHLTGELFF.

V gene TRBV2 combines with J gene TRBJ1-3, with D unresolved. V lost 3 bases and J 0 bases, leaving 9 bases between the germline ends. This CDR3 comprises 15 residues. Looked up from germline, CDR1 is SNHLY and CDR2 is FYNNEI. As DNA, the CDR3 is TGTGCCAGCAGTGAGGAGTGGAGCTCTGGAAACACCATATATTTT. Translation gives CASSEEWSSGNTIYF.

The sample holds a few counts of this clone. The rearrangement links TRBV28 to TRBJ2-5; D possibly corresponds to TRBD2 (5 bases). V was pared by 6 bases and J by 0 bases, with 11 bases between. In germline, CDR1 is MDHEN, CDR2 SYDVKM. The CDR3 consists of 14 residues. The CDR3 loop reads CASSAHGNQETQYF. The CDR3 DNA is TGTGCCAGCAGCGCGCACGGGAACCAAGAGACCCAGTACTTC.

This sequence joins TRBV5-1 and TRBJ2-1; 11 positions match TRBD2. This CDR3 contains 15 residues. With V trimmed by 0 bases and J by 9 bases, 5 bases remained unmatched. CDR1 is SGHRS and CDR2 is YFSETQ in the germline V gene. CDR3 in amino acids: CASSLELAGDGEQFF. DNA for the CDR3: TGCGCCAGCAGCTTGGAACTAGCGGGAGATGGTGAGCAGTTCTTC. Using reference TRBV5-1 and TRBJ2-1 for the parts outside the CDR3, the full variable domain is KAGVTQTPRYLIKTRGQQVTLSCSPISGHRSVSWYQQTPGQGLQFLFEYFSETQRNKGNFPGRFSGRQFSNSRSEMNVSTLELGDSALYLCASSLELAGDGEQFFGPGTRLTVL.

The genes are TRBV5-1 and TRBJ2-1, with 7 nucleotides matching TRBD1. Germline V gene data show CDR1 as SGHRS and CDR2 as YFSETQ. The V segment lost 3 bases and the J segment 6 bases; nucleotides outside the gene matches: 6. The CDR3 contains 14 residues. CDR3 DNA sequence: TGCGCCAGCAGCTCGGGGACAGAAATCAATGAGCAGTTCTTC. Translating gives CASSSGTEINEQFF.

This clone turned up a few times. The chain joins TRBV25-1 to TRBJ1-2; 11 bases fit TRBD1. Looked up from germline, CDR1 is MGHDK and CDR2 is SYGVNS. V lost 4 bases to trimming and J lost 7 bases; unmatched junction nucleotides: 11. This CDR3 has 16 residues. CDR3 nucleotides: TGTGCCAGCAGTGCTTCAACAGGACAGGGGGCGTCTGGCTACACCTTC. This translates into CASSASTGQGASGYTF.

V is TRBV6-4 and J is TRBJ2-2, with D possibly being TRBD2 (5 bases). This CDR3 region has 15 residues. Germline CDR1 reads MRHNA; CDR2 reads SNTAGT. Deletions cut 6 bases from V and 6 bases from J, with 17 bases between. The CDR3 loop reads CASSPGRSAAGELFF. CDR3 coding DNA: TGTGCCAGCAGCCCCGGACGTAGCGCCGCCGGGGAGCTGTTTTTT.

This clone was seen a handful of times. The chain recombines TRBV6-1 with TRBJ2-1, with TRBD1 matching over 10 bases. Germline V gene lookup returns CDR1 MNHNS and CDR2 SASEGT. J lost 4 bases, V lost 2 bases, and 5 bases had no gene match. There are 16 residues in the CDR3. The CDR3 DNA reads TGTGCCAGCAGTGAACGACGGGACAGGGGATACAATGAGCAGTTCTTC. Translated, it gives CASSERRDRGYNEQFF.

The chain combines TRBV28 with TRBJ1-3, with D maybe TRBD1 (6 bases). Germline V lookup: CDR1 MDHEN, CDR2 SYDVKM. The CDR3 is 13 residues long. The V gene lost 4 bases and the J gene lost 9 bases, with 13 bases spanning the gap. CDR3 bases: TGTGCCAGCAGTTCCCCTAGGGGGGGCACCATATATTTT. Translated: CASSSPRGGTIYF.

The CDR3: CASSYSRQGSYNEQFF. CDR3 nucleotides: TGTGCCAGCAGTTACTCTCGCCAGGGGTCCTACAATGAGCAGTTCTTC. The rearrangement joins TRBV6-5 to TRBJ2-1, with TRBD1 as a possible D gene (6 bases). Germline V CDR1 and CDR2: MNHEY, SVGAGI. The CDR3 spans 16 residues. Trimming shortened V by 0 bases and J by 1 base, and 10 bases separated the two germline ends.

This clone was picked up a small number of times. V gene TRBV6-1 combines with J gene TRBJ2-4; TRBD2 aligns across 7 bases. The V and J ends lost 4 bases and 0 bases, in that order; junction bases with no gene match: 12. The CDR3 length is 18 residues. Germline loops: CDR1 MNHNS, CDR2 SASEGT. The DNA for the CDR3 is TGTGCCAGCAGTGTCGGGAGGATCCCCTTACTAGCCAAAAACATTCAGTACTTC. It encodes CASSVGRIPLLAKNIQYF.

The V call is TRBV7-3, the J call TRBJ2-1, with D possibly being TRBD2 (6 bases). The CDR3 totals 13 residues. V lost 2 bases and J lost 7, with 9 bases in between. Germline V gives CDR1 SGHTA, CDR2 FQGTGA. CDR3 sequence: CASSLGLANEQFF. The CDR3 DNA sequence: TGTGCCAGCAGCTTAGGGCTAGCGAATGAGCAGTTCTTC.

The V call is TRBV7-7, the J call TRBJ2-2; 12 positions agree with TRBD2. This CDR3 has 16 amino acids. V lost 5 bases and J lost 1; bases outside the gene matches: 2. Looked up from germline, CDR1 is SSHAT and CDR2 is FNYEAQ (reference sequence). The CDR3 DNA sequence: TGTGCCAGCAGCCCGGGACTAGCGGGGAACACCGGGGAGCTGTTTTTT. It encodes CASSPGLAGNTGELFF.

The CDR3 region is CASREDRGRGQPQHF. CDR3 coding DNA: TGTGCCAGCAGGGAGGACAGGGGGCGAGGTCAGCCCCAGCATTTT. The V gene is TRBV2, the J gene TRBJ1-5; 11 bases align to TRBD1. The CDR3 totals 15 residues. Germline CDR1 SNHLY, CDR2 FYNNEI. V dropped 6 bases and J dropped 6; count of bases not matched to a gene: 7.

This chain connects TRBV4-1 to TRBJ1-1; D possibly corresponds to TRBD1 (6 bases). The CDR3 totals 18 residues. Germline V gene sequence: CDR1 MGHRA, CDR2 YSYEKL. The V end was cut by 3 bases, the J end by 3 bases, with 23 bases between. The CDR3 DNA sequence: TGCGCCAGCAGCCACCCCAGGGGAAAAGGGGCTAGAGACACTGAAGCTTTCTTT. It yields the protein CASSHPRGKGARDTEAFF.